The 9 T cell receptor beta chains given below trace back to one sample, sequenced in a study of cytomegalovirus exposure and HLA in healthy donors. Amplification used 60 Vbeta primers and 13 Jbeta primers. Using immunoSEQ multiplex PCR, the repertoire was profiled, and TCRdb retains in-frame clones only, with some absent. The table lists over 100,000 clones, 75% to 85% of them singletons. Source material: PBMCs. The source of these receptors is a woman younger than 30 in good health and CMV-seropositive.

The chain links TRBV5-4 to TRBJ2-5; 7 positions match TRBD2. J gave up 7 bases and V 5 bases, and 14 bases lay outside the gene matches. CDR1 and CDR2 from the germline V gene are SGHNT and YYREEE (reference sequence). The CDR3 has 15 residues. CDR3 bases: TGTGCCAGCAGTCAAATAACAGGCCCGGGGGGGACCCAGTACTTC. Its protein is CASSQITGPGGTQYF.

This clone was seen once. The rearrangement joins TRBV7-3 to TRBJ2-1; TRBD2 agrees at 13 bases. Germline values: CDR1 SGHTA, CDR2 FQGTGA. This CDR3 comprises 15 residues. Trimming cost V 4 bases and J 8 bases; bases outside gene matches: 5. DNA of the CDR3: TGTGCCAGCAGCTGGGGACTAGCGGGAAGTGATGAGCAGTTCTTC. Translated: CASSWGLAGSDEQFF.

This chain uses TRBV6-1 with TRBJ1-6; D call uncertain. Germline V gene lookup returns CDR1 MNHNS and CDR2 SASEGT. The CDR3 is 18 residues long. The V and J ends lost 4 bases and 0 bases respectively, with 16 bases between them. The CDR3 region is CASSGLRSLSSYNSPLHF. The DNA of the CDR3 is TGTGCCAGCAGTGGACTCCGCTCCCTCAGCTCCTATAATTCACCCCTCCACTTT.

This chain connects TRBV5-1 to TRBJ2-3; 7 bases line up with TRBD1. With 3 bases clipped from V and 2 bases from J, the junction kept 9 bases outside the gene matches. The germline gives CDR1 SGHRS, CDR2 YFSETQ. The CDR3 totals 16 residues. CDR3 bases: TGCGCCAGCAGCTATCCTCCGGGACAGCTCACAGATACGCAGTATTTT. It yields the protein CASSYPPGQLTDTQYF.

The chain couples TRBV21-1 to TRBJ2-1; TRBD2 is the table's D call and was not checked against the DNA. TRBV21-1 is shown as a pseudogene. This CDR3 contains 18 residues. The CDR3 region has the DNA TGTGCCAGCAGCAAAGGGGGCGCCCTAGCGGGAGTTGACAATGAGCAGTTCTTC. Translating gives CASSKGGALAGVDNEQFF.

As regards this clone: A read error may produce the germline difference seen at one junction end. This chain joins TRBV28 and TRBJ2-2; 7 bases fit TRBD1. Looked up from germline, CDR1 is MDHEN and CDR2 is SYDVKM. The CDR3 length is 17 residues. As DNA, the CDR3 is TGTGTCAGCAGTACATACAGGGGACCCGTTAACACCGGGGAGCTGTTTTTT. It codes for CVSSTYRGPVNTGELFF.

CDR3 loop: CASRTDMYYEQYF. Written as DNA, the CDR3 is TGTGCCAGCAGGACCGACATGTACTACGAGCAGTACTTC. This chain joins TRBV6-1 and TRBJ2-7; the D is unclear. The CDR3 consists of 13 residues. Germline-derived CDR1 and CDR2 are MNHNS and SASEGT. Trimming took 6 bases from V and 3 from J, leaving 12 bases between them.

The chain has TRBV7-9 and TRBJ1-4; D may be TRBD1 (5 bases). Germline-derived CDR1 and CDR2 are SEHNR and FQNEAQ (reference sequence). V gave up 6 bases and J gave up 7 bases, with 9 bases separating them. The CDR3 runs to 12 residues. As DNA, the CDR3 is TGTGCCAGCAGAGGCAGGGTTGAAAAACTGTTTTTT. Encoded protein: CASRGRVEKLFF.

The chain combines TRBV6-1 with TRBJ1-5; D not resolved. Trimming shortened V by 8 bases and J by 2 bases, and 7 bases separated the two germline ends. In germline, CDR1 is MNHNS, CDR2 SASEGT. The CDR3 is 12 residues long. The DNA of the CDR3 is TGTGCCAGCTGGGGAGGCAATCAGCCCCAGCATTTT. This gives the protein CASWGGNQPQHF.